This TCR beta chain is from a study of read filtering for tumor transcriptome and immune sequencing. Study-level background: Among patients, approximately 16 were male and around 13 female, aged about 45 to 80 (mean about 71). By R-ISS, stages I, II and III held 8, 16 and 7 patients. Transcriptome libraries were built from DNase-treated RNA.

The CDR3 is 15 residues long. The trim removed 6 bases at V and 4 bases at J, leaving 6 bases unmatched. Sampling of bone marrow took place during active disease in every patient. The library was built from around 400 ng RNA with molecular barcoded adaptors for alpha/delta and beta/gamma chains. TCRdb ran MiXCR on the reads and lists one entry per CDR3 protein. The table lists about 130,000 distinct CDR3 sequences, 10% to 15% of them singletons. The source of this sequence is a donor over 35 with multiple myeloma. This chain connects TRBV12-3 or TRBV12-4 to TRBJ2-2, with TRBD1 matching 9 bases. The sample consisted of a population of CD138-negative cells sorted from bone marrow. DNA for the CDR3: TGTGCCAGCAGGTTACGGGACAGGGCCACCGGGGAGCTGTTTTTT. It translates to CASRLRDRATGELFF.